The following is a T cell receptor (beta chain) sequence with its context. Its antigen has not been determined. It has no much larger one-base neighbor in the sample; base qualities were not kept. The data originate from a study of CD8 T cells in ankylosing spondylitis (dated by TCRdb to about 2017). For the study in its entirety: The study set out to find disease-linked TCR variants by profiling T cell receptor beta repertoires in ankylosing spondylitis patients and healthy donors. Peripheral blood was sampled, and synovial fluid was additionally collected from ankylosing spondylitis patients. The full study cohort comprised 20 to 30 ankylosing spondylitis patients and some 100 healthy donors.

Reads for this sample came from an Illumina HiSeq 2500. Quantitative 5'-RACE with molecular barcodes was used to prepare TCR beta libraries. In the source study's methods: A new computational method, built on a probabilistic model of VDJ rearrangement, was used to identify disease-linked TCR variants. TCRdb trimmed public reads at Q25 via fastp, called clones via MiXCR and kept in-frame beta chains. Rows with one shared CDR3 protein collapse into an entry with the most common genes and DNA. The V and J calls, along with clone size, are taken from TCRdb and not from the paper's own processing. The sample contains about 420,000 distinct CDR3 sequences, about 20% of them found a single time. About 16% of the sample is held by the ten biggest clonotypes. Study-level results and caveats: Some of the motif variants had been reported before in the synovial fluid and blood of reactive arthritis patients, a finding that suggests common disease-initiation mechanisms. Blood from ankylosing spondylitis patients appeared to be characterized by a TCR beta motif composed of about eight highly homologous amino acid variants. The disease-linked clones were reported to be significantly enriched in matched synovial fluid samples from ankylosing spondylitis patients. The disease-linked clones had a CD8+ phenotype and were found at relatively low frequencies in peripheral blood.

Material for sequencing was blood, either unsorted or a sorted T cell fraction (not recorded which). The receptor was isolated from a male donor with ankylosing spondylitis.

The CDR3 in this case is CASSEIRDQPQHF. The DNA sequence follows: TGTGCCAGCAGTGAAATTAGGGATCAGCCCCAGCATTTT. Rearrangement joined TRBV6-1 to TRBJ1-5; there is no confident call for the D gene. From the germline V gene, CDR1 is MNHNS and CDR2 is SASEGT. V loses 2 bases of germline sequence and J loses 5 bases, and the interval between the two ends is 7 bases. Reading from cysteine to phenylalanine, the CDR3 counts 13 amino acids. The DNA shown is the 39-base CDR3, in frame from base 1.